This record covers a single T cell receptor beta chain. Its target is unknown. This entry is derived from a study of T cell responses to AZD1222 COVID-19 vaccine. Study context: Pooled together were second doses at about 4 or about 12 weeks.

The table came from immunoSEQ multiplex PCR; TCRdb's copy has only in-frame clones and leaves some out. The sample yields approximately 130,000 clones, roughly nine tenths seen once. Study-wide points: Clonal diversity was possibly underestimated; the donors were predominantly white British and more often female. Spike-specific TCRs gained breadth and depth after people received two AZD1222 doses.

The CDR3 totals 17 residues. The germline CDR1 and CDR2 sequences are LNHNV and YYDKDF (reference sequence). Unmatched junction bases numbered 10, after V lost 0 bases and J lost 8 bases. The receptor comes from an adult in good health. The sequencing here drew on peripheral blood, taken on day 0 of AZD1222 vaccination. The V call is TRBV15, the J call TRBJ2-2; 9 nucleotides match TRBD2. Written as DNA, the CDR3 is TGTGCCACCAGCAGAGATTTTGCTAGCGGGATGCGAGGGGAGCTGTTTTTT. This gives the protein CATSRDFASGMRGELFF.